Listed below are T cell receptor beta chains from one sample, sequenced in a study of cytomegalovirus exposure and HLA in healthy donors. TCRdb's table, derived via immunoSEQ multiplex PCR, lists solely in-frame clones and lacks some. The sample carries approximately 150,000 clones, 60% to 85% recorded once. What was sequenced was PBMCs. All receptors come from a woman between 18 and 29 years old in good health and CMV-seronegative. CDR3s include the opening cysteine and the closing phenylalanine or tryptophan. D genes are given only for firm matches. Clone size appears in some rows only: once, few, many, or a class for an expanded clone.

>NA|TRBJ1-4|NA|TRBV7-9
TGTGCCAGCAGCTTGGCAGGGTCTAATGAAAAACTGTTTTTT
CASSLAGSNEKLFF
>NA|TRBJ1-1|NA|TRBV27
TGTGCCAGCATGATCACGGGGGGCACTGAAGCTTTCTTT
CASMITGGTEAFF
>NA|TRBJ2-2|NA|TRBV27
TGTGCCAGCAGTTACCGACGGACAGTTAACACCGGGGAGCTGTTTTTT
CASSYRRTVNTGELFF
>NA|TRBJ2-2|TRBD2|TRBV5-1
TGCGCCAGCAGCTTGGGACTAGCGGGAGCGTATACCGGGGAGCTGTTTTTT
CASSLGLAGAYTGELFF
>NA|TRBJ1-5|NA|TRBV5-6
TGTGCCAGCAGCTCCACTCCCAACAGCAATCAGCCCCAGCATTTT
CASSSTPNSNQPQHF
>NA|TRBJ2-1|TRBD2|TRBV19
TGTGCCAGTAGTATCCCGGCGACTAGCGGGCACAATGAGCAGTTCTTC
CASSIPATSGHNEQFF
>NA|TRBJ2-6|TRBD1|TRBV6-6
TGTGCCAGCAGTTACGGCCCACAGGGGGCGGCCAACGTCCTGACTTTC
CASSYGPQGAANVLTF
>NA|TRBJ2-2|NA|TRBV27
TGTGCCAGCAGTCCTCGGTCCGGGGAGCTGTTTTTT
CASSPRSGELFF
>NA|TRBJ2-1|TRBD2|TRBV19
TGTGCCAGTAGTTCGGGACTAGCGGGAGGGGAGCAGTTCTTC
CASSSGLAGGEQFF
>NA|TRBJ2-6|NA|TRBV6-5
TGTGCCAGCGCGCTCCCTGGGGCCAACGTCCTGACTTTC
CASALPGANVLTF
>NA|TRBJ1-2|TRBD1|TRBV30
TGTGCCTGCGACAGGGGTGGGTATGGCTACACCTTC
CACDRGGYGYTF
>NA|TRBJ2-1|NA|TRBV5-1
TGCGCCAGCAGCCCTCGGGAGCGGTCCTACAATGAGCAGTTCTTC
CASSPRERSYNEQFF
>NA|TRBJ2-1|NA|TRBV6-1
TGTGCCAGCAGTGAAGGACTTGAGCAGTTCTTC
CASSEGLEQFF
>NA|TRBJ2-7|NA|TRBV7-8
TGTGCCAGCAGCTCTCCAAACGGGGTCGAATACGAGCAGTACTTC
CASSSPNGVEYEQYF
>few|TRBJ1-1|TRBD1|TRBV30
TGTGCCTGGAGTCTCACAGGGGGCGAGGACACTGAAGCTTTCTTT
CAWSLTGGEDTEAFF
>few|TRBJ2-3|NA|TRBV30
TGTGCCTGGAGCGGGGAGACTGGCACAGATACGCAGTATTTT
CAWSGETGTDTQYF
>few|TRBJ1-1|TRBD1|TRBV19
TGTGCCAGCCAGGACAGGGCGGGGACTGAAGCTTTCTTT
CASQDRAGTEAFF
>NA|TRBJ2-3|TRBD2|TRBV9
TGTGCCAGCAGCGTAGATAGCGGGGGGAGGGCAGATACGCAGTATTTT
CASSVDSGGRADTQYF
>NA|TRBJ2-7|TRBD1|TRBV7-6
TGTGCCAGCAGCTTAGCGGGACAGGGTTACGAGCAGTACTTC
CASSLAGQGYEQYF
>NA|TRBJ1-1|TRBD1|TRBV5-1
TGCGCCAGCAGTTACACAGGGGACTGGGGGACTGAAGCTTTCTTT
CASSYTGDWGTEAFF
>few|TRBJ2-7|TRBD2|TRBV2
TGTGCCAGCAGTGTTCTTGTGTCTAGCGGGGGCGAGCAGTACTTC
CASSVLVSSGGEQYF
>NA|TRBJ1-1|TRBD1|TRBV19
TGTGCCAGTAGTGTCGACAGGGACCTAAGGGCTTTCTTT
CASSVDRDLRAFF
>NA|TRBJ2-7|NA|TRBV5-4
TGTGCCAGCAGCTTTGGTGTGGGAGGCCCCTACGAGCAGTACTTC
CASSFGVGGPYEQYF
>NA|TRBJ2-2|NA|TRBV30
TGTGCCTGGAATGGAGCAACGGTTAACTTCGGGGAGCTGTTTTTT
CAWNGATVNFGELFF
>NA|TRBJ1-1|NA|TRBV6-5
TGTGCCAGCAGTTCCCCAGAGGGAGGGAACACTGAAGCTTTCTTT
CASSSPEGGNTEAFF
>NA|TRBJ1-2|NA|TRBV27
TGTGCCAGCAGTTCGACACGGAACTATGGCTACACCTTC
CASSSTRNYGYTF
>NA|TRBJ2-2|NA|TRBV30
TGTGCCTGGAGTGCCCGGGACACCGGGGAGCTGTTTTTT
CAWSARDTGELFF
>few|TRBJ1-3|NA|TRBV10-1
TGCGCCAGCAGTCCACAGCCGGGAAACACCATATATTTT
CASSPQPGNTIYF
>NA|TRBJ2-5|NA|TRBV11-3
TGTGCCAGCAGCCTATCGGCGGCACAAGAGACCCAGTACTTC
CASSLSAAQETQYF
>NA|TRBJ1-1|NA|TRBV10-3
TGTGCCATCCATCCGGGGGAGGGCTCATCCACTGAAGCTTTCTTT
CAIHPGEGSSTEAFF
>NA|TRBJ2-1|NA|TRBV27
TGTGCCAGTTGCAAGCAGGGTATGATAGATGAGCAGTTCTTC
CASCKQGMIDEQFF
>NA|TRBJ1-1|NA|TRBV7-9
TGTGCCAGCAGCTCAACCCCAGGTGAAGCTTTCTTT
CASSSTPGEAFF